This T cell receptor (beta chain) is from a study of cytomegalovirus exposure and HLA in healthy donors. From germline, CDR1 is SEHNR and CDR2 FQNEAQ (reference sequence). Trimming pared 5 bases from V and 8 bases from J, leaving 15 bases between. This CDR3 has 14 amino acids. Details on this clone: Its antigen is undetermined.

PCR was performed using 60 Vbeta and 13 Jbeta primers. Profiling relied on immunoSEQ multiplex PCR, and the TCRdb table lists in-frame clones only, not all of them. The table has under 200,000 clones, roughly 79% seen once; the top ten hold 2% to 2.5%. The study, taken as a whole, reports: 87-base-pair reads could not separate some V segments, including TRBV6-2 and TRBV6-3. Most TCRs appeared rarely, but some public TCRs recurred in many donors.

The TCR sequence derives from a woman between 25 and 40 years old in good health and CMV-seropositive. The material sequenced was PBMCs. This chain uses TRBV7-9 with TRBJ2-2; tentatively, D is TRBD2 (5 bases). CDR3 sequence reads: CASSIGNQGGELFF. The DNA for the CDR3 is TGTGCCAGCAGCATCGGGAACCAAGGAGGGGAGCTGTTTTTT. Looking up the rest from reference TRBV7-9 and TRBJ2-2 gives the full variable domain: DTGVSQNPRHKITKRGQNVTFRCDPISEHNRLYWYRQTLGQGPEFLTYFQNEAQLEKSRLLSDRFSAERPKGSFSTLEIQRTEQGDSAMYLCASSIGNQGGELFFGEGSRLTVL.